Many counts were recorded for the clone carrying this T cell receptor beta chain. The antigen remains undetermined. CDR3 size: 15 residues. Trimming pared 1 base from V and 0 bases from J, leaving 7 bases between. In the ophthalmopathy cohort, Clinical Activity Score was at least 3, NOSPECS grade at least 4, and duration under 3 months. The data stem from a study of T cells in Graves' hyperthyroidism and ophthalmopathy. General observations from the study: Blood also carried most thyroid clonotypes expanded above 0.001. Using 13 V-J features, a model discriminated ophthalmopathy from stable hyperthyroidism. Before onset, by a median of around 6.4 months, the model predicted ophthalmopathy.

Amplification of TCR beta CDR3 regions was performed using RNA transcripts as template. Initially, a first-round RT-PCR of the TCR CDR3 employed the HTBI primer set. TCRdb re-called the multiplex PCR reads through MiXCR, storing one row per CDR3 protein. The sample holds fewer than 750,000 distinct CDR3 sequences; 14% to 15% are singletons and the top ten take approximately 4.3%. This TCR came from a woman between 40 and 55 years old with Graves' ophthalmopathy. Specimen: blood. This chain uses TRBV12-3 or TRBV12-4 with TRBJ1-3; no firm D call. CDR3 amino acids: CASSLVGVSGNTIYF. DNA of the CDR3: TGTGCCAGCAGTTTAGTGGGTGTCTCTGGAAACACCATATATTTT.